A single sample is the source of the 18 T cell receptor beta chains below, sequenced in a study of blood T cell repertoires in COVID-19 (dated by TCRdb to 2018 to 2020). The library was made by the immunoSEQ multiplex PCR assay. This immuneACCESS table, as held by TCRdb, lists in-frame sequences with V and J called but not all clones. Of the missing ones, under half trace to an unresolved V gene in checked studies; the others have no known cause. This sample gives approximately 270,000 clones in total; nearly 90% of them show up just once. The top ten constitute 3% of the sample. The sequenced sample was peripheral blood. These receptors came from a man between 18 and 35 years old with active or convalescent COVID-19.

J is TRBJ1-1 and V is TRBV9; D unresolved. Between the trimmed V and J ends, which lost 0 bases and 6 bases, there was a span of 12 bases. The CDR3 covers 14 residues. The V gene's germline CDR1 is SGDLS and CDR2 YYNGEE. CDR3 protein: CASSVAPGGAEAFF. CDR3 DNA sequence: TGTGCCAGCAGCGTAGCTCCGGGTGGTGCTGAAGCTTTCTTT.

The chain employs TRBV27 and TRBJ2-4; 8 positions agree with TRBD1. In germline, CDR1 is MNHEY, CDR2 SMNVEV (reference sequence). Trimming removed 3 bases from V and 3 bases from J; junction bases left unmatched: 7. The CDR3 is 16 amino acids. CDR3 DNA sequence: TGTGCCAGCAGTTTTCAGGGGGCGCTTGGCAAAAACATTCAGTACTTC. Its translation is CASSFQGALGKNIQYF.

The chain uses TRBV13 and TRBJ2-2; the match to TRBD2 covers 11 bases. Losses at the gene ends were 0 bases for V and 7 bases for J; bases not matched to a gene: 10. Germline V gene data show CDR1 as PRHDT and CDR2 as FYEKMQ (reference sequence). CDR3 length: 18 residues. This chain's CDR3 is CASSLGLAGGVVIGELFF. CDR3 sequence (DNA): TGTGCCAGCAGCTTAGGTCTAGCGGGAGGAGTTGTGATCGGGGAGCTGTTTTTT.

V gene TRBV20-1 combines with J gene TRBJ1-1; 8 bases line up with TRBD1. The CDR3 is 11 residues long. Germline CDR1 is DFQATT and CDR2 is SNEGSKA (reference sequence). Trimming cost V 4 bases and J 13 bases; bases outside gene matches: 8. The CDR3 coding sequence is TGCAGTGCTACCGGACAGGGCAATGATTTCTTT. It encodes CSATGQGNDFF.

This chain joins TRBV7-2 and TRBJ1-3; D is unresolved. Germline values: CDR1 SGHTA, CDR2 FQGNSA. V lost 2 bases, J lost 4 bases, and 12 bases lay in between. CDR3 size: 15 residues. The CDR3 coding sequence is TGTGCCAGCAGCTTATTGTCCTCCCCCGGAAACACCATATATTTT. It encodes CASSLLSSPGNTIYF.

The chain uses TRBV9 and TRBJ1-1, with 8 bases aligning to TRBD1. This CDR3 is built from 13 residues. The J segment lost 11 bases and the V segment lost 4 bases, leaving 10 bases of the junction unmatched. Looked up from germline, CDR1 is SGDLS and CDR2 is YYNGEE. This CDR3 is CASSKEDRAIAFF. For the CDR3, the DNA is TGTGCCAGCAGCAAAGAGGACAGGGCGATCGCTTTCTTT.

J is TRBJ1-5 and V is TRBV6-2 or TRBV6-3, with TRBD1 matching over 9 bases. The germline CDR1 and CDR2 sequences are MNHEY and SVGEGT. This CDR3 is 16 amino acids long. V dropped 2 bases and J dropped 7; count of bases not matched to a gene: 9. CDR3 residues: CASSYTLGQGNQPQHF. The CDR3 coding sequence is TGTGCCAGCAGTTACACTTTGGGACAGGGTAACCAGCCCCAGCATTTT.

The chain recombines TRBV7-2 with TRBJ2-7; 12 nucleotides agree with TRBD2. Germline V CDR1 and CDR2: SGHTA, FQGNSA. Unmatched junction bases numbered 5, after V lost 5 bases and J lost 6 bases. The CDR3 totals 14 residues. CDR3 DNA sequence: TGTGCCAGCAGCCCTACTAGCGGGAGGAGCGAGCAGTACTTC. Protein: CASSPTSGRSEQYF. Combining the CDR3 with reference TRBV7-2 and TRBJ2-7 gives the whole variable domain GAGVSQSPSNKVTEKGKDVELRCDPISGHTALYWYRQSLGQGLEFLIYFQGNSAPDKSGLPSDRFSAERTGGSVSTLTIQRTQQEDSAVYLCASSPTSGRSEQYFGPGTRLTVT.

V and J are TRBV30 and TRBJ1-1; D unresolved. V shed 4 bases and J shed 2 bases, with 11 bases lying between them. The CDR3 is 13 amino acids. CDR1 is GTSNPN, CDR2 SVGIG, per germline (reference sequence). CDR3 in amino acids: CAWTLLRNTEAFF. DNA for the CDR3: TGTGCCTGGACCCTCCTAAGAAACACTGAAGCTTTCTTT.

CDR3 amino acids: CAWTTAGNTIYF. The CDR3 DNA reads as TGTGCCTGGACTACTGCTGGAAACACCATATATTTT. The rearrangement joins TRBV30 to TRBJ1-3, with no clear D. The CDR3 has 12 amino acids. Germline V gene sequence: CDR1 GTSNPN, CDR2 SVGIG (reference sequence). V was shortened by 4 bases and J by 2 bases, with 6 bases between the two germline ends.

This chain links TRBV28 with TRBJ1-5; D is uncertain. The CDR3 loop spans 14 amino acids. The ends were cut back, 7 bases at V and 0 bases at J, with 10 bases in the middle. The germline V gene encodes CDR1 MDHEN and CDR2 SYDVKM. This chain's CDR3 is CASIPSPSNQPQHF. The CDR3 region has the DNA TGTGCCAGCATTCCGAGCCCTAGCAATCAGCCCCAGCATTTT.

The genes are TRBV5-1 and TRBJ2-7, with no clear D. With 0 bases removed from V and 3 bases from J, the gap between germline ends came to 4 bases. The length of the CDR3 is 12 residues. CDR1 is SGHRS, CDR2 YFSETQ, per germline. The CDR3 nucleotides are TGCGCCAGCAGCTTGGACTTCTACGAGCAGTACTTC. It translates to CASSLDFYEQYF.

The V gene is TRBV28, the J gene TRBJ1-2, with 11 bases fitting TRBD1. Germline lookup yields CDR1 MDHEN and CDR2 SYDVKM. V lost 6 bases to trimming and J lost 8 bases; unmatched junction nucleotides: 11. The CDR3 sequence is 15 residues long. The CDR3 loop is CASRPWGTGGRGYTF. DNA for the CDR3: TGTGCCAGCAGGCCTTGGGGGACAGGGGGTAGGGGCTACACCTTC.

The rearrangement links TRBV5-1 to TRBJ1-1, with D possibly being TRBD1 (5 bases). Trimming cost V 4 bases and J 1 base, with 14 bases left between them. CDR3 length: 15 amino acids. Germline lookup yields CDR1 SGHRS and CDR2 YFSETQ. The CDR3: CASSHTDRGNTEAFF. CDR3 nucleotides: TGCGCCAGCAGCCATACAGACAGAGGGAACACTGAAGCTTTCTTT.

The chain is built from TRBV7-3 and TRBJ2-3; 12 bases align to TRBD2. This CDR3 is built from 18 residues. V was pared by 4 bases and J by 6 bases, with 14 bases of the junction left unmatched. Looked up from germline, CDR1 is SGHTA and CDR2 is FQGTGA. DNA for the CDR3: TGTGCCAGCAGCTCCGTCCGGACTAGCGGGGCGACGGGTGATACGCAGTATTTT. Protein sequence: CASSSVRTSGATGDTQYF.

V and J are TRBV12-5 and TRBJ1-1; D is perhaps TRBD1 (6 bases). The V end lost 6 bases, the J end lost 6 bases, and 8 bases lay between the germline ends. CDR1 is LGHNT and CDR2 is FRNRAP in the germline V gene. The CDR3 runs 11 residues. CDR3 sequence reads: CASGQGSEAFF. Written as DNA, the CDR3 is TGTGCTAGTGGGCAGGGGTCTGAAGCTTTCTTT.

The chain has TRBV30 and TRBJ1-1, with 8 bases identical to TRBD1. The CDR3 totals 13 residues. Germline V gene sequence: CDR1 GTSNPN, CDR2 SVGIG (reference sequence). The trim removed 3 bases at V and 3 bases at J, leaving 3 bases unmatched. As DNA, the CDR3 is TGTGCCTGGAGGGGGACAGGACACACTGAAGCTTTCTTT. Translated: CAWRGTGHTEAFF.

The chain recombines TRBV9 with TRBJ2-7; 8 bases align to TRBD1. Germline CDR1 SGDLS, CDR2 YYNGEE. The ends lost 0 bases at V and 6 bases at J; junction bases unmatched: 8. The CDR3 totals 15 residues. The CDR3 loop is CASSVGSGQGAEQYF. For the CDR3, the DNA is TGTGCCAGCAGCGTAGGGTCGGGGCAGGGGGCCGAGCAGTACTTC.